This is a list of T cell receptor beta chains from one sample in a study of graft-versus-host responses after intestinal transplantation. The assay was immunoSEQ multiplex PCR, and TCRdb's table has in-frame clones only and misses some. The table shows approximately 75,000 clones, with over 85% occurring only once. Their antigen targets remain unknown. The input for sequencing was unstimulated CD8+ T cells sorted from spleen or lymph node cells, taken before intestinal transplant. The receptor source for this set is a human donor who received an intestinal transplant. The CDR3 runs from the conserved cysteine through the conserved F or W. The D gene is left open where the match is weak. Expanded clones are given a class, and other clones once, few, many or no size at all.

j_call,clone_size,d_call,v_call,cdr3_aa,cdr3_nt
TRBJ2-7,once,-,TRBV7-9,CASSPSYEQYF,TGTGCCAGCAGCCCTTCCTACGAGCAGTACTTC
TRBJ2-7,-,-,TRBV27,CASSLSTIYEQYF,TGTGCCAGCAGTTTATCCACAATCTACGAGCAGTACTTC
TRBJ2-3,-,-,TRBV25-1,CATTQGAFLDTQYF,TGTGCCACTACGCAAGGGGCTTTCTTAGATACGCAGTATTTT
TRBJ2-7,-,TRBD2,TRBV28,CASSSLPVVAGVYEQYF,TGTGCCAGCAGTTCCCTACCTGTAGTAGCGGGGGTCTACGAGCAGTACTTC
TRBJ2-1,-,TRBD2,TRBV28,CASRPGLAAYNEQFF,TGTGCCAGCCGGCCCGGACTAGCGGCCTACAATGAGCAGTTCTTC
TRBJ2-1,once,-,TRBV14,CASSQDLANEQFF,TGTGCCAGCAGCCAAGATTTAGCGAATGAGCAGTTCTTC
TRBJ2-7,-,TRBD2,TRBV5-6,CASSWTSSSYEQYF,TGTGCCAGCAGCTGGACTAGCAGTTCCTACGAGCAGTACTTC
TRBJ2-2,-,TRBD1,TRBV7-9,CASNTGDTGELFF,TGTGCCAGCAATACAGGGGACACCGGGGAGCTGTTTTTT
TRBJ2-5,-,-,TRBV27,CASSLGETQYF,TGTGCCAGCAGTTTAGGAGAGACCCAGTACTTC
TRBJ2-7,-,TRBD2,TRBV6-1,CASSDIAGLNYEQYF,TGTGCCAGCAGTGATATAGCGGGCTTGAACTACGAGCAGTACTTC
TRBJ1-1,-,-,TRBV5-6,CASSFEEAMNTEAFF,TGTGCCAGCAGCTTTGAGGAAGCTATGAACACTGAAGCTTTCTTT
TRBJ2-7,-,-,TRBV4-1,CASSPFWRASYEQYF,TGCGCCAGCAGCCCCTTCTGGCGGGCCTCCTACGAGCAGTACTTC
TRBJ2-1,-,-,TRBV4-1,CASSQGGNEQFF,TGCGCCAGCAGCCAAGGAGGCAATGAGCAGTTCTTC
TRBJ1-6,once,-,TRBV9,CASSVEGQSSYNSPLHF,TGTGCCAGCAGCGTAGAGGGGCAAAGCTCCTATAATTCACCCCTCCACTTT
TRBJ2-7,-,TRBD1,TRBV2,CASSETGGFYEQYF,TGTGCCAGCAGTGAGACAGGGGGGTTTTACGAGCAGTACTTC
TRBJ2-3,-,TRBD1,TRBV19,CASKEAGQGDINTQYF,TGTGCCAGTAAGGAGGCCGGACAGGGGGATATAAATACGCAGTATTTT
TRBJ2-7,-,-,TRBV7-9,CASSSVGSVYEQYF,TGTGCCAGCAGCTCCGTGGGGTCCGTGTACGAGCAGTACTTC